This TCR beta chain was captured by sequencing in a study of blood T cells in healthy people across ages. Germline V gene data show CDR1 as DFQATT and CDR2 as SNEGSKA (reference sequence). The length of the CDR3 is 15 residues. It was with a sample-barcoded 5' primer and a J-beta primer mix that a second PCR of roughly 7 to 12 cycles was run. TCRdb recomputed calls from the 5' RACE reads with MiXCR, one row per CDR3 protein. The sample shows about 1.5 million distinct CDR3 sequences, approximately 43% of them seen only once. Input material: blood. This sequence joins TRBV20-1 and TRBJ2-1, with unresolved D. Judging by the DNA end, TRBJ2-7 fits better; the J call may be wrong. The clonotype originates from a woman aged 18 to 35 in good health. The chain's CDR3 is CSARGILSSYNEQYF. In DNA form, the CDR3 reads TGCAGTGCTAGGGGGATTCTGAGCTCCTACAATGAGCAGTACTTC.